The clone carrying this T cell receptor (beta chain) was seen at least ten times. Its cognate antigen is unknown. The record originates from a study of CD8 T cells in ankylosing spondylitis. V lost 6 bases, J lost 4 bases, and 4 bases stayed unmatched. Looked up from germline, CDR1 is ENHRY and CDR2 is SYGVKD. The CDR3 is made up of 13 amino acids. Whole-study results and caveats: Disease-linked clones were reportedly significantly enriched in matched ankylosing spondylitis synovial fluid. Ankylosing spondylitis blood appeared to carry a characteristic TCR beta motif of roughly 8 highly homologous variants.

Quantitative 5'-RACE with molecular barcodes produced the TCR beta libraries. Each CDR3 protein gets one entry after TCRdb re-called the 5' RACE reads with MiXCR. Of roughly 130,000 distinct CDR3 sequences in the sample, about 7% were seen once. Sequences were obtained from blood, either unsorted or a sorted T cell fraction (not recorded which). The chain couples TRBV10-3 to TRBJ1-2, with 8 bases identical to TRBD1. The receptor was derived from a male donor with ankylosing spondylitis or in good health (not recorded which). The CDR3: CAIRADRGYGYTF. DNA for the CDR3: TGTGCCATCAGAGCCGACAGGGGCTATGGCTACACCTTC.